This record looks at one TCR beta chain sequence and its context. The antigen remains unidentified. CMV status came from CD4+ T cell IFNgamma after overnight CMV lysate stimulation of fresh PBMCs. The sample is drawn from a study of naive and memory T cell subsets. An equimolar mix of two oligonucleotides served as the beta constant-region primer for TRBC1 and TRBC2. A single record per CDR3 protein comes from TCRdb applying MiXCR to the UMI-ligation and nested PCR reads. The table shows 140,000 to 150,000 distinct CDR3 sequences, with 15% to 20% occurring only once. Findings and limits, study-wide: From naive to CM, EM and EMRA, diversity decreased and Gini increased. A few larger clonotypes appeared in naive repertoires, especially CD8, possibly memory cells re-expressing CD45RA. No ground truth validated the naive and memory repertoire findings.

Input material: naive CD4+ T cells from blood. This TCR came from a human donor in good health.

The CDR3 reads CSATDSGLSVALHF. The CDR3 DNA sequence: TGCAGTGCTACGGACTCCGGACTTAGTGTGGCCCTCCACTTT. The V call is TRBV20-1, the J call TRBJ1-6; D call uncertain. V lost 4 bases to trimming and J lost 14 bases, with 21 bases between them. Germline CDR1 DFQATT, CDR2 SNEGSKA (reference sequence). The CDR3 is 14 amino acids.